This note documents a single TCR beta chain sequence. Its target is not known. Per germline, CDR1 SGHRS and CDR2 YFSETQ. The CDR3 consists of 15 residues. V lost 6 bases, J lost 5 bases, and 8 bases stayed unmatched. This sample is part of a study of blood T cells in healthy people across ages. At the level of the study: Per every two T cells, about one barcoded beta molecule was captured by template switching. Study outcomes and limitations: The lack of PBMC sorting stopped any conclusive naive versus antigen-experienced comparison. Diversity of TCR beta per million T cells declined in a roughly linear way with age. Fewer expanded clones and more diversity marked long-lived versus aged donors.

Primed by a sample-barcoded 5' primer and a J-beta primer mix, a second PCR proceeded for 7 to 11 cycles. From the 5' RACE reads, TCRdb called clonotypes with MiXCR, one entry per CDR3 protein. The data contain 1.5 million to 2 million distinct CDR3 sequences, 49% of them seen just once; the ten biggest clones take up less than 2.5%. Sequencing was done on a sample of blood. This TCR came from a woman in her forties in good health. The chain combines TRBV5-1 with TRBJ2-4, with TRBD1 identical over 10 bases. CDR3 residues: CASTLGGTGENIQYF. The CDR3 DNA reads TGCGCCAGCACCCTAGGAGGGACAGGGGAAAACATTCAGTACTTC.